Below are 16 T cell receptor beta chains sequenced from a single sample in a study of cytomegalovirus exposure and HLA in healthy donors. PCR used 60 Vbeta primers and 13 Jbeta primers. Method: immunoSEQ multiplex PCR; TCRdb's copy keeps in-frame clones and lacks some. The sample gives some 180,000 clones, 82% of which show up once; 1.5% to 1.9% is in the top ten. The sequenced sample was PBMCs. Source of these receptors: a man aged 35-49 years in good health and CMV-seronegative.

This clone has a handful of counts. J is TRBJ1-1 and V is TRBV7-9; 10 bases agree with TRBD1. In germline, CDR1 is SEHNR, CDR2 FQNEAQ (reference sequence). This CDR3 has 18 residues. The V and J ends lost 4 bases and 4 bases, in that order; junction bases with no gene match: 15. The DNA for the CDR3 is TGTGCCAGCAGCTGTCCGGCCACGACAGGGGGCGCCTGCACTGAAGCTTTCTTT. As protein: CASSCPATTGGACTEAFF.

J is TRBJ2-5 and V is TRBV6-5, with D possibly matching TRBD1 (5 bases). There are 16 residues in the CDR3. Germline CDR1 MNHEY, CDR2 SVGAGI. Trimming stripped 2 bases from V and 1 base from J, with 14 bases between. The CDR3 DNA reads as TGTGCCAGCAGTTACGCCGCCTCGACAGCCCAAGAGACCCAGTACTTC. Residues: CASSYAASTAQETQYF.

This rearrangement joins TRBV5-4 to TRBJ2-2; TRBD1 matches at 11 bases. The germline gives CDR1 SGHNT, CDR2 YYREEE (reference sequence). This CDR3 is built from 16 residues. V trimming: 4 bases; J trimming: 4 bases; junction bases outside the gene matches: 6. CDR3 protein: CASSRIGTGGTGELFF. The CDR3 DNA reads TGTGCCAGCAGCCGAATCGGGACAGGGGGCACCGGGGAGCTGTTTTTT.

J is TRBJ2-1 and V is TRBV11-3, with D possibly matching TRBD2 (5 bases). The V and J ends lost 1 base and 0 bases respectively, with 10 bases between them. Germline assignment: CDR1 SGHNT and CDR2 YENEEA. CDR3 size: 16 residues. For the CDR3, the DNA is TGTGCCAGCAGCTTAGTCTCCGGACTCTCCTACAATGAGCAGTTCTTC. Translated, it gives CASSLVSGLSYNEQFF.

This clone was observed a few times. The J gene is TRBJ2-5, the V gene TRBV28, with a tentative D call TRBD2 (6 bases). CDR1 is MDHEN, CDR2 SYDVKM, per germline. Trimming pared 3 bases from V and 4 bases from J, leaving 9 bases between. This CDR3 is 13 amino acids long. CDR3 sequence: CASSLAGLETQYF. In DNA, the CDR3 is TGTGCCAGCAGTTTGGCGGGATTAGAGACCCAGTACTTC.

The chain links TRBV6-5 to TRBJ2-2; the D is unclear. Germline V gives CDR1 MNHEY, CDR2 SVGAGI. The CDR3 runs to 15 residues. Trimming took off 4 bases at V and 6 bases at J, with 15 bases between the two ends. The CDR3 region is CASSLEQSVAGELFF. The CDR3 DNA is TGTGCCAGCAGTTTGGAACAGTCGGTCGCCGGGGAGCTGTTTTTT.

This chain joins TRBV28 and TRBJ1-1, with 7 bases identical to TRBD1. The CDR3 contains 13 residues. Germline values: CDR1 MDHEN, CDR2 SYDVKM. V shed 6 bases, J shed 7 bases, and the junction held 8 bases outside the gene matches. CDR3 residues: CASSLDRVNEAFF. The CDR3 coding sequence is TGTGCCAGCAGCCTAGACAGGGTCAATGAAGCTTTCTTT.

The gene calls are TRBV7-3 and TRBJ1-1; D is uncertain. V was cut by 5 bases and J by 1 base, with 8 bases left in between. The CDR3 runs 13 residues. Germline V gene lookup returns CDR1 SGHTA and CDR2 FQGTGA. CDR3 DNA sequence: TGTGCCAGCAGCGAAGCACGGAACACTGAAGCTTTCTTT. This translates into CASSEARNTEAFF.

This rearrangement joins TRBV19 to TRBJ1-2; D perhaps matches TRBD1 (6 bases). The CDR3 has 15 residues. Looked up from germline, CDR1 is LNHDA and CDR2 is SQIVND (reference sequence). The ends were cut back, 1 base at V and 2 bases at J, with 11 bases in the middle. CDR3 coding DNA: TGTGCCAGTAGTATAGTCAACAGGGAGAACTATGGCTACACCTTC. As protein: CASSIVNRENYGYTF.

This clone appeared a single time. V usage is TRBV5-5 and J usage is TRBJ2-5; 7 bases map to TRBD1. Per the germline V gene, CDR1 is SGHKS and CDR2 is YYEKEE (reference sequence). V gave up 5 bases and J gave up 1 base; unmatched junction bases: 5. The CDR3 extends over 14 amino acids. Here the CDR3 DNA reads TGTGCCAGCAGATACCGGGACAGCCAAGAGACCCAGTACTTC. Residues: CASRYRDSQETQYF.

The V and J genes are TRBV19 and TRBJ2-2, with TRBD2 identical over 14 bases. This CDR3 has 16 amino acids. Germline CDR1 reads LNHDA; CDR2 reads SQIVND (reference sequence). The V gene end was trimmed by 7 bases and the J gene end by 5 bases; junction bases not matched to a gene: 6. The CDR3 DNA reads TGTGCCAGTAAATGGGGGACTAGCGGGAGTACCGGGGAGCTGTTTTTT. Its protein is CASKWGTSGSTGELFF.

This clone occurred a few times. The J gene is TRBJ2-7, the V gene TRBV4-1, with D hard to call. CDR1 is MGHRA and CDR2 is YSYEKL in the germline V gene. The CDR3 loop spans 11 amino acids. Deletions cut 1 base from V and 9 bases from J, with 7 bases between. In DNA, the CDR3 is TGCGCCAGCAGCCAAGGGTCAGGGCAGTACTTC. Its translation: CASSQGSGQYF.

This clone was observed a handful of times. The chain joins TRBV18 to TRBJ2-1; 7 nucleotides match TRBD1. Germline V gene data show CDR1 as KGHSH and CDR2 as LQKENI. The CDR3 spans 15 residues. The ends lost 3 bases at V and 1 base at J; junction bases unmatched: 3. The DNA for the CDR3 is TGTGCCAGCTCACCCCGACAGGGATCCTACAATGAGCAGTTCTTC. It specifies CASSPRQGSYNEQFF.

In DNA form, the CDR3 reads TGTGCCAGCAGCTTGAGGTTGAACACTGAAGCTTTCTTT. This gives the protein CASSLRLNTEAFF. The chain employs TRBV7-2 and TRBJ1-1; D gene ambiguous. The CDR3 totals 13 residues. Trimming cost V 3 bases and J 0 bases, with 5 bases left between them. Per germline, CDR1 SGHTA and CDR2 FQGNSA. The whole variable domain, filled in from reference TRBV7-2 and TRBJ1-1, reads GAGVSQSPSNKVTEKGKDVELRCDPISGHTALYWYRQSLGQGLEFLIYFQGNSAPDKSGLPSDRFSAERTGGSVSTLTIQRTQQEDSAVYLCASSLRLNTEAFFGQGTRLTVV.

V and J are TRBV28 and TRBJ2-7; TRBD2 might be the D (6 bases). The CDR3 contains 13 residues. Trimming removed 8 bases at V and 0 bases at J, with 11 bases between. The V gene's germline CDR1 is MDHEN and CDR2 SYDVKM. CDR3 region: CASGLSSSYEQYF. CDR3 sequence (DNA): TGTGCCAGCGGACTATCCAGCTCCTACGAGCAGTACTTC.

The chain uses TRBV11-1 and TRBJ2-3, with 7 bases fitting TRBD1. The germline gives CDR1 SGHAT, CDR2 FQDESV (reference sequence). The CDR3 has 17 residues. Trimming cost V 2 bases and J 3 bases; bases outside gene matches: 11. The CDR3 coding sequence is TGTGCCAGCAGCTTAACGGCGAACAGGGGAGCTACAGATACGCAGTATTTT. Encoded protein: CASSLTANRGATDTQYF.